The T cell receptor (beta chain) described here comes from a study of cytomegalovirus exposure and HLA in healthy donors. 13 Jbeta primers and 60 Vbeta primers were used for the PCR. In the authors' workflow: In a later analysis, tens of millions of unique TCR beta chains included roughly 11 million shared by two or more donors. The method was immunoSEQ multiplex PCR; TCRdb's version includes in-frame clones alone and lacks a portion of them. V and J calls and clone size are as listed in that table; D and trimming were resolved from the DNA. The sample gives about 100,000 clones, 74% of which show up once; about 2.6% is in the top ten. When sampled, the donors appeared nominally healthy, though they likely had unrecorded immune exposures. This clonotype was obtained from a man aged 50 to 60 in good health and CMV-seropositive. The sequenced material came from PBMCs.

The CDR3 region is CAWSVKLAAITYEQYF. CDR3 DNA: TGTGCCTGGAGTGTGAAACTAGCGGCTATCACCTACGAGCAGTACTTC. The J gene is TRBJ2-7, the V gene TRBV30, with 8 bases that match TRBD2. V shed 0 bases, J shed 2 bases, and the junction held 9 bases outside the gene matches. The CDR3 loop spans 16 amino acids. Germline V gene data show CDR1 as GTSNPN and CDR2 as SVGIG (reference sequence). Together with reference TRBV30 and TRBJ2-7, the CDR3 gives the full variable domain: SQTIHQWPATLVQPVGSPLSLECTVEGTSNPNLYWYRQAAGRGLQLLFYSVGIGQISSEVPQNLSASRPQDRQFILSSKKLLLSDSGFYLCAWSVKLAAITYEQYFGPGTRLTVT.